The 10 T cell receptor beta chains presented below share a single source sample, sequenced in a study of shared clonotypes between healthy human individuals. Assay: immunoSEQ multiplex PCR; the TCRdb copy retains only in-frame clones and omits some. This sample yields approximately 710,000 clones, of which roughly 87% are seen a single time; 30% to 35% belongs to the top ten. Material: memory CD8+ T cells from PBMCs. Subset defined: CD45RO+ cells pooled with CCR7-negative TemRA cells. The receptors here all came from a man in his late teens or twenties in good health. Some clones in this sample may be carry-over from other donors' samples.

The chain combines TRBV25-1 with TRBJ2-3; weak D call: TRBD2 (5 bases). Germline V gene sequence: CDR1 MGHDK, CDR2 SYGVNS. CDR3 size: 18 residues. Between the trimmed V and J ends, which lost 6 bases and 2 bases, there was a span of 24 bases. CDR3 in amino acids: CASRSYPSYRGPTDTQYF. CDR3 DNA sequence: TGTGCCAGCAGGTCTTACCCTTCTTACAGAGGGCCCACAGATACGCAGTATTTT.

The rearrangement uses TRBV11-2 and TRBJ2-5; D is possibly TRBD1 (6 bases). Germline V lookup: CDR1 SGHAT, CDR2 FQNNGV. With 6 bases removed from V and 1 base from J, the gap between germline ends came to 15 bases. CDR3 length equals 15 residues. The DNA for the CDR3 is TGTGCCAGCAGGGACCGGGACATGGTCCAAGAGACCCAGTACTTC. Translating it yields CASRDRDMVQETQYF.

The chain employs TRBV27 and TRBJ2-7, with 14 bases lining up with TRBD2. The V gene's germline CDR1 is MNHEY and CDR2 SMNVEV (reference sequence). Germline trimming cut 5 bases from V and 6 bases from J; bases unmatched to any gene: 6. This CDR3 has 15 amino acids. The DNA for the CDR3 is TGTGCCAGCAGTCCCCGACTAGCGGGAGGGATCGAGCAGTACTTC. Residues: CASSPRLAGGIEQYF.

This clone occurred a few times. The chain has TRBV5-3 and TRBJ1-5, with 7 bases fitting TRBD1. TRBV5-3 is marked as an open reading frame, function uncertain. The CDR3 is made up of 14 amino acids. V shed 5 bases, J shed 3 bases, and the junction held 5 bases outside the gene matches. The CDR3 DNA follows: TGTGCCAGAAGATTTGGGACAGACAATCAGCCCCAGCATTTT. Its protein is CARRFGTDNQPQHF.

The chain is built from TRBV7-9 and TRBJ2-7, with D maybe TRBD2 (5 bases). Trimming shortened V by 4 bases and J by 7 bases, and 14 bases separated the two germline ends. CDR1 is SEHNR and CDR2 is FQNEAQ in the germline V gene (reference sequence). The CDR3 is made up of 13 amino acids. CDR3 sequence (DNA): TGTGCCAGCAGCTCTAGCCCCTCGGAGGAGCAGTACTTC. Its protein is CASSSSPSEEQYF.

The rearrangement links TRBV7-3 to TRBJ2-7; D is perhaps TRBD2 (6 bases). This CDR3 spans 12 amino acids. The germline V and J ends were trimmed by 3 bases and 6 bases, with 9 bases remaining between them. Germline V CDR1 and CDR2: SGHTA, FQGTGA. CDR3 DNA: TGTGCCAGCAGCTTCGGGAGCGGCGAGCAGTACTTC. Residues: CASSFGSGEQYF.

Only a few counts were recorded for this clone. The chain has TRBV14 and TRBJ2-7; D uncertain. Trimming took 1 base from V and 6 from J, leaving 10 bases between them. CDR3 length equals 13 residues. The germline CDR1 and CDR2 sequences are SGHDN and FVKESK. The CDR3 nucleotides are TGTGCCAGCAGCCAAGCTACGATGGGCGAGCAGTACTTC. Amino acid sequence: CASSQATMGEQYF.

This chain connects TRBV2 to TRBJ2-7, with TRBD1 matching over 8 bases. Germline V gene sequence: CDR1 SNHLY, CDR2 FYNNEI. This CDR3 region has 17 residues. V lost 6 bases, J lost 0 bases, and 13 bases stayed unmatched. CDR3 DNA sequence: TGTGCCAGCAGCCGATGGGACCGGGACAGGAGCTCCTACGAGCAGTACTTC. Amino acid sequence: CASSRWDRDRSSYEQYF. The entire variable domain, with the rest obtained from reference TRBV2 and TRBJ2-7, is as follows: EPEVTQTPSHQVTQMGQEVILRCVPISNHLYFYWYRQILGQKVEFLVSFYNNEISEKSEIFDDQFSVERPDGSNFTLKIRSTKLEDSAMYFCASSRWDRDRSSYEQYFGPGTRLTVT.

The V call is TRBV19, the J call TRBJ2-2; TRBD1 might be the D (6 bases). Germline CDR1 reads LNHDA; CDR2 reads SQIVND (reference sequence). V was trimmed by 6 bases and J by 4 bases, leaving 15 bases between them. The CDR3 is made up of 15 amino acids. CDR3 nucleotide sequence: TGTGCCAGTAGCCCTACAGGGTGGGGCACCGGGGAGCTGTTTTTT. This gives the protein CASSPTGWGTGELFF. Filled out from reference TRBV19 and TRBJ2-2, the complete variable domain reads DGGITQSPKYLFRKEGQNVTLSCEQNLNHDAMYWYRQDPGQGLRLIYYSQIVNDFQKGDIAEGYSVSREKKESFPLTVTSAQKNPTAFYLCASSPTGWGTGELFFGEGSRLTVL.

The V and J genes are TRBV2 and TRBJ2-2; D not resolved. The V end was cut by 10 bases, the J end by 1 base, with 16 bases between. Per germline, CDR1 SNHLY and CDR2 FYNNEI. CDR3 length: 15 amino acids. CDR3 amino acids: CATLFKERNTGELFF. The CDR3 DNA reads TGTGCCACCCTATTCAAGGAAAGGAACACCGGGGAGCTGTTTTTT.